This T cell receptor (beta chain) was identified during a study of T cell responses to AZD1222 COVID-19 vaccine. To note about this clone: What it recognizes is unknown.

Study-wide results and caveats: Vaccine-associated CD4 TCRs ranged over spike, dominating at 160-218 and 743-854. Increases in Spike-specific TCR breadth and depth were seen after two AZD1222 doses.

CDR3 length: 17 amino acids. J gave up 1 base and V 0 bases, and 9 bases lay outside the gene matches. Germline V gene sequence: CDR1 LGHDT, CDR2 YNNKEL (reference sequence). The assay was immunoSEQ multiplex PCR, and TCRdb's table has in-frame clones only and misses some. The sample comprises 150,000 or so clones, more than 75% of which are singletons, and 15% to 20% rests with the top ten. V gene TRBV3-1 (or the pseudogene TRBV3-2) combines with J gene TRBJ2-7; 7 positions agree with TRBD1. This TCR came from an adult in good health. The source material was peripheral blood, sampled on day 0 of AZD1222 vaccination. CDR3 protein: CASSQERQGVGSYEQYF. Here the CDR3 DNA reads TGTGCCAGCAGCCAAGAACGCCAGGGGGTTGGTTCCTACGAGCAGTACTTC.